The clone carrying this T cell receptor beta chain was counted between two and nine times. Its antigen remains unknown. The CDR3 length is 15 residues. The V gene end was trimmed by 4 bases and the J gene end by 0 bases; junction bases not matched to a gene: 6. The V gene's germline CDR1 is SGHKS and CDR2 YYEKEE (reference sequence). This sample is part of a study of T-cell memory formation after mild COVID-19. Study observations and caveats: Nothing showed for sure that second-wave clones peaking on day 37 were SARS-CoV-2 specific.

TCRdb used MiXCR to reprocess the 5' RACE reads, holding one entry per CDR3 protein. The top ten hold about 26% of the sample, which has about 90,000 distinct CDR3 sequences, around 13% seen once. The chain couples TRBV5-5 to TRBJ1-1; 7 nucleotides line up with TRBD1. The sequence was obtained from an adult woman who had mild COVID-19 (a few samples of this study predate the infection). Cell type and time point are not known. Source material: PBMCs or a T cell subset sorted from them (not recorded which). Here the CDR3 reads CASSLQGRMNTEAFF. The CDR3 DNA follows: TGTGCCAGCAGCCTACAGGGGCGAATGAACACTGAAGCTTTCTTT.